This T cell receptor beta chain stems from a study of cytomegalovirus exposure and HLA in healthy donors. The V gene's germline CDR1 is MDHEN and CDR2 SYDVKM. Trimming stripped 6 bases from V and 3 bases from J, with 9 bases between. This CDR3 comprises 12 residues. Primers included in the PCR were 60 Vbeta and 13 Jbeta primers. Clones were read by immunoSEQ multiplex PCR, and TCRdb kept only the in-frame ones, dropping some. The profile shows around 78,000 clones, about three quarters of them singletons. The chain couples TRBV28 to TRBJ2-7; the D gene is possibly TRBD1 (5 bases). Sequenced material: PBMCs. The sequence came from a male donor in good health and CMV-seronegative. The CDR3, as DNA: TGTGCCAGCAGGGGGCTCTTCTACGAGCAGTACTTC. Protein product: CASRGLFYEQYF.